Listed below are T cell receptor beta chains from one sample, sequenced in a study of blood T cells in healthy people across ages. TCRdb re-called the 5' RACE reads with MiXCR, one entry per CDR3 protein. The data hold about 1 million distinct CDR3 sequences, with 40% to 45% observed a single time. The sequencing sample was made of blood. These receptors originate from a woman aged 55-70 years in good health. The CDR3 runs from the conserved cysteine through the conserved F or W. The order of the fields is CDR3 length, V gene, J gene, clone size, D gene, CDR3 DNA, CDR3 protein. D genes are given only for firm matches. Clone size, where shown, is once, few, many, or a class for clones that have expanded.

length: 15; V: TRBV10-3; J: TRBJ2-5; size: NA; D: TRBD2; DNA: TGTGCCACCAAGGTAGCGGGGAACCGGGGAGAGACCCAGTACTTC; CDR3: CATKVAGNRGETQYF
length: 13; V: TRBV2; J: TRBJ2-7; size: NA; D: NA; DNA: TGTGCCAGCAGTGAGGCAGAGAGCTACGAGCAGTACTTC; CDR3: CASSEAESYEQYF
length: 14; V: TRBV12-3/TRBV12-4; J: TRBJ2-3; size: few; D: NA; DNA: TGTGCCAGCAGTTTAGGTGGTGGAATTGGTACGCAGTATTTT; CDR3: CASSLGGGIGTQYF
length: 15; V: TRBV4-1; J: TRBJ2-1; size: few; D: NA; DNA: TGCGCCAGCAGCCAAGATCTAAGACTAGAGAATGAGCAGTTCTTC; CDR3: CASSQDLRLENEQFF
length: 15; V: TRBV9; J: TRBJ2-1; size: NA; D: TRBD2; DNA: TGTGCCAGCAGCGCCCTTAGCGGGATGAACAATGAGCAGTTCTTC; CDR3: CASSALSGMNNEQFF
length: 15; V: TRBV2; J: TRBJ1-6; size: few; D: NA; DNA: TGTGCCAGCAGTGGGGTAGGGGCAAATAATTCACCCCTCCACTTT; CDR3: CASSGVGANNSPLHF
length: 17; V: TRBV27; J: TRBJ2-7; size: once; D: NA; DNA: TGTGCCAGCAGCCCTCCGTTGGGCAGACCCTCCTACAATGAGCAGTACTTC; CDR3: CASSPPLGRPSYNEQYF
length: 14; V: TRBV3-1; J: TRBJ1-2; size: NA; D: NA; DNA: TGTGCCAGCAGCCGTCGCGGCGGGAACTATGGCTACACCTTC; CDR3: CASSRRGGNYGYTF
length: 14; V: TRBV29-1; J: TRBJ2-7; size: few; D: TRBD1; DNA: TGCAGCGCTGCATTCCGGGACAGCCGCGACGAGCAGTACTTC; CDR3: CSAAFRDSRDEQYF
length: 16; V: TRBV27; J: TRBJ1-4; size: NA; D: NA; DNA: TGTGCCAGCAGTCCAAGCATGGAGGGACTTAATGAAAAACTGTTTTTT; CDR3: CASSPSMEGLNEKLFF
length: 12; V: TRBV15; J: TRBJ2-7; size: few; D: NA; DNA: TGTGCCACCAGCAAACAGGGAGCCGAGCAGTACTTC; CDR3: CATSKQGAEQYF
length: 15; V: TRBV27; J: TRBJ2-7; size: NA; D: NA; DNA: TGTGCCAGCAGTTCCGCCGGGCGTCAGGCCTACGAGCAGTACTTC; CDR3: CASSSAGRQAYEQYF
length: 17; V: TRBV7-9; J: TRBJ1-5; size: NA; D: NA; DNA: TGTGCCAGCAGCTCTCAGGGAGGAAGCGTTCGCAATCAGCCCCAGCATTTT; CDR3: CASSSQGGSVRNQPQHF
length: 15; V: TRBV7-9; J: TRBJ2-7; size: NA; D: NA; DNA: TGTGCCAGCAGCTTATTACGTAGTCTGAATAACGAGCAGTACTTC; CDR3: CASSLLRSLNNEQYF
length: 17; V: TRBV24-1; J: TRBJ2-5; size: NA; D: NA; DNA: TGTGCCACCAGTGATCATTCGGGGGATGGGCCCCAGGGGACCCAGTACTTC; CDR3: CATSDHSGDGPQGTQYF
length: 17; V: TRBV14; J: TRBJ2-7; size: NA; D: TRBD1; DNA: TGTGCCAGCAGCCAAGATCGTTTAACAGGGGGTCAGTACGAGCAGTACTTC; CDR3: CASSQDRLTGGQYEQYF
length: 14; V: TRBV4-1; J: TRBJ2-7; size: NA; D: TRBD1; DNA: TGCGCCAGCAGCCCCCCGGCAGGGGGATACGAGCAGTACTTC; CDR3: CASSPPAGGYEQYF